These 18 T cell receptor beta chains share one sample of origin, sequenced in a study of blood T cell repertoires in COVID-19. The assay was immunoSEQ multiplex PCR, and TCRdb's table has in-frame clones only and misses some. The sample contains fewer than 300,000 clones, 80% to 90% of which appear only once. The sequenced material came from peripheral blood. The receptors here all came from a woman in her 30s with COVID-19, enrolled during active disease.

The rearrangement joins TRBV25-1 to TRBJ2-5, with 10 bases identical to TRBD2. The J segment lost 2 bases and the V segment lost 8 bases, leaving 2 bases of the junction unmatched. This CDR3 is built from 13 residues. Germline CDR1 is MGHDK and CDR2 is SYGVNS. The CDR3: CASHSGGQETQYF. The CDR3 DNA reads TGTGCCAGCCATAGCGGGGGGCAAGAGACCCAGTACTTC.

The chain carries TRBV9 and TRBJ1-6; 7 bases line up with TRBD1. CDR1 and CDR2 (germline): SGDLS, YYNGEE. V was clipped by 3 bases and J by 0 bases; unmatched bases: 0. The CDR3 runs to 15 residues. The CDR3 is CASSDRGSYNSPLHF. The CDR3 DNA reads as TGTGCCAGCAGCGACAGGGGCTCCTATAATTCACCCCTCCACTTT.

This rearrangement joins TRBV6-5 to TRBJ2-7, with a tentative D call TRBD1 (5 bases). V shed 0 bases and J shed 1 base, with 7 bases lying between them. The CDR3 has 14 residues. Germline CDR1 reads MNHEY; CDR2 reads SVGAGI. CDR3 sequence reads: CASSYSKGSYEQYF. CDR3 in DNA: TGTGCCAGCAGTTACTCAAAGGGGTCCTACGAGCAGTACTTC.

The chain uses TRBV9 and TRBJ2-7; D is perhaps TRBD1 (5 bases). Germline CDR1 is SGDLS and CDR2 is YYNGEE. Trimming removed 4 bases from V and 6 bases from J, with 20 bases in between. There are 15 residues in the CDR3. This CDR3 reads CASSPHVQVRGEQYF. In DNA, the CDR3 is TGTGCCAGCAGCCCTCACGTACAGGTTCGTGGCGAGCAGTACTTC.

The V and J genes are TRBV5-1 and TRBJ1-6; D ambiguous. V lost 4 bases to trimming and J lost 5 bases, with 13 bases between them. CDR3 size: 15 residues. CDR1 and CDR2 (germline): SGHRS, YFSETQ. This CDR3 reads CASSAIDTNNSPLHF. The CDR3 DNA is TGCGCCAGCAGCGCCATCGATACTAATAATTCACCCCTCCACTTT.

The CDR3 loop reads CASSLAKRGGYNEQFF. Here the CDR3 DNA reads TGTGCCAGCAGCTTGGCCAAGCGGGGGGGCTACAATGAGCAGTTCTTC. The rearrangement uses TRBV5-4 and TRBJ2-1; 10 nucleotides match TRBD2. The CDR3 has 16 residues. V shed 0 bases and J 3 bases; nucleotides not matched to a gene: 3. Germline V gene sequence: CDR1 SGHNT, CDR2 YYREEE (reference sequence). Full variable domain (rest looked up from reference TRBV5-4 and TRBJ2-1): ETGVTQSPTHLIKTRGQQVTLRCSSQSGHNTVSWYQQALGQGPQFIFQYYREEENGRGNFPPRFSGLQFPNYSSELNVNALELDDSALYLCASSLAKRGGYNEQFFGPGTRLTVL.

The chain is built from TRBV7-8 and TRBJ1-6; TRBD1 aligns across 9 bases. The CDR3 is 15 amino acids. With 5 bases clipped from V and 9 bases from J, the junction kept 8 bases outside the gene matches. CDR1 is SGHVS, CDR2 FQNEAQ, per germline. The CDR3 nucleotides read TGTGCCAGCAGCATCGGACAGGGGCCAGGTTCACCCCTCCACTTT. It yields the protein CASSIGQGPGSPLHF.

The chain carries TRBV7-9 and TRBJ2-1; 7 nucleotides align to TRBD2. CDR3 length: 13 amino acids. Trimming cost V 4 bases and J 7 bases; bases outside gene matches: 4. Germline V gives CDR1 SEHNR, CDR2 FQNEAQ (reference sequence). In DNA form, the CDR3 reads TGTGCCAGCAGCTCGCAAGCGGGGAATGAGCAGTTCTTC. It translates to CASSSQAGNEQFF.

CDR3 in amino acids: CASSSTGTGREKLFF. CDR3 nucleotide sequence: TGTGCCAGCAGTTCAACCGGGACAGGGAGAGAAAAACTGTTTTTT. This chain joins TRBV28 and TRBJ1-4; 9 positions match TRBD1. The CDR3 runs 15 residues. The germline gives CDR1 MDHEN, CDR2 SYDVKM. V was pared by 4 bases and J by 8 bases, with 8 bases of the junction left unmatched.

The chain links TRBV19 to TRBJ1-4; D ambiguous. Germline loops: CDR1 LNHDA, CDR2 SQIVND (reference sequence). The CDR3 totals 15 residues. V was shortened by 3 bases and J by 0 bases, with 8 bases between the two germline ends. CDR3 protein: CASSMNSATNEKLFF. The CDR3 coding sequence is TGTGCCAGTAGTATGAACAGTGCAACTAATGAAAAACTGTTTTTT. The complete variable domain, with remaining parts taken from reference TRBV19 and TRBJ1-4, reads DGGITQSPKYLFRKEGQNVTLSCEQNLNHDAMYWYRQDPGQGLRLIYYSQIVNDFQKGDIAEGYSVSREKKESFPLTVTSAQKNPTAFYLCASSMNSATNEKLFFGSGTQLSVL.

The chain carries TRBV6-4 and TRBJ2-1; the match to TRBD2 covers 9 bases. The CDR3 extends over 15 amino acids. Trimming took 5 bases from V and 1 from J; bases not matched to a gene: 3. Germline assignment: CDR1 MRHNA and CDR2 SNTAGT. The CDR3 loop is CASSPGLASYNEQFF. CDR3 nucleotide sequence: TGTGCCAGCAGTCCGGGACTAGCATCCTACAATGAGCAGTTCTTC.

A single count supports this clone. The chain employs TRBV28 and TRBJ1-4; no definite D call. Per the germline V gene, CDR1 is MDHEN and CDR2 is SYDVKM. V was pared by 0 bases and J by 5 bases, with 4 bases between. CDR3 size: 13 residues. The CDR3 here is CASSLWTNEKLFF. CDR3 nucleotide sequence: TGTGCCAGCAGTTTATGGACAAATGAAAAACTGTTTTTT.

The chain combines TRBV19 with TRBJ1-1; TRBD1 is a possible D gene (5 bases). The V end was cut by 2 bases, the J end by 4 bases, with 14 bases between. Germline V gives CDR1 LNHDA, CDR2 SQIVND (reference sequence). The CDR3 covers 15 residues. The CDR3 DNA follows: TGTGCCAGTAGTATAACGTCCCGGGGGTTCACTGAAGCTTTCTTT. Amino acid sequence: CASSITSRGFTEAFF.

The V and J genes are TRBV7-2 and TRBJ2-1, with 7 positions matching TRBD2. The ends lost 1 base at V and 3 bases at J; junction bases unmatched: 3. The CDR3 extends over 15 amino acids. CDR1 and CDR2 from the germline V gene are SGHTA and FQGNSA. CDR3 coding DNA: TGTGCCAGCAGCTTAGGACTAGCCCACTACAATGAGCAGTTCTTC. Amino acids: CASSLGLAHYNEQFF.

V usage is TRBV5-4 and J usage is TRBJ1-5; 8 nucleotides line up with TRBD1. The V gene end was trimmed by 4 bases and the J gene end by 7 bases; junction bases not matched to a gene: 7. Germline CDR1 is SGHNT and CDR2 is YYREEE (reference sequence). This CDR3 comprises 14 residues. The CDR3 nucleotides read TGTGCCAGCAGCGAGGGACAGGTGGGACAGCCCCAGCATTTT. It specifies CASSEGQVGQPQHF.

In DNA form, the CDR3 reads TGTGCCAGCAGCGCTATACAGGGAATGAACACTGAAGCTTTCTTT. This gives the protein CASSAIQGMNTEAFF. The chain has TRBV7-9 and TRBJ1-1; D may be TRBD1 (6 bases). The CDR3 sequence is 15 residues long. The V and J ends lost 5 bases and 0 bases respectively, with 13 bases between them. The V gene's germline CDR1 is SEHNR and CDR2 FQNEAQ (reference sequence).

The chain employs TRBV27 and TRBJ2-7, with 12 bases identical to TRBD2. CDR3 size: 17 residues. Germline-derived CDR1 and CDR2 are MNHEY and SMNVEV (reference sequence). V lost 7 bases and J lost 1; bases outside the gene matches: 11. For the CDR3, the DNA is TGTGCCAGCACTAGGACTAGCGGGGTCGCCGGGTCCTACGAGCAGTACTTC. Protein product: CASTRTSGVAGSYEQYF.

This rearrangement joins TRBV4-2 to TRBJ2-2, with D possibly TRBD2 on 6 matching bases. The CDR3 contains 17 residues. Trimming shortened V by 4 bases and J by 5 bases, and 20 bases separated the two germline ends. Germline CDR1 and CDR2: LGHNA and YNFKEQ. The CDR3 loop reads CASSPDGGRGFTGELFF. The CDR3 DNA reads as TGTGCCAGCAGCCCCGACGGGGGACGGGGATTTACCGGGGAGCTGTTTTTT.